Listed here are 2 T cell receptor beta chains from one sample, sequenced in a study of blood T cell repertoires in COVID-19. Method: immunoSEQ multiplex PCR; TCRdb's copy keeps in-frame clones and lacks some. The sample records under 300,000 clones, 75% to 90% being singletons. The sequencing input was peripheral blood. The origin of the receptors is a woman in her thirties or forties who had recovered from COVID-19.

This chain connects TRBV4-1 to TRBJ2-6; 11 bases agree with TRBD1. Per the germline V gene, CDR1 is MGHRA and CDR2 is YSYEKL. This CDR3 spans 19 amino acids. The trim removed 3 bases at V and 3 bases at J, leaving 10 bases unmatched. In DNA, the CDR3 is TGCGCCAGCAGCCAGTTCCGGGACAGGGGGATCCTTGGGGCCAACGTCCTGACTTTC. Translated, it gives CASSQFRDRGILGANVLTF.

This sequence joins TRBV9 and TRBJ2-1; 14 bases line up with TRBD2. CDR1 is SGDLS, CDR2 YYNGEE, per germline. V lost 0 bases and J lost 4; bases outside the gene matches: 6. The CDR3 length is 18 residues. In DNA, the CDR3 is TGTGCCAGCAGCGTAGGGGCGGGACTAGCGGGAGAATACAATGAGCAGTTCTTC. This codes for CASSVGAGLAGEYNEQFF.